This passage covers 19 T cell receptor beta chains from one sample sequenced in a study of blood T cell repertoires in COVID-19. Clones were read by immunoSEQ multiplex PCR, and TCRdb kept only the in-frame ones, dropping some. The sample consists of around 250,000 clones, approximately 91% of them appearing once. The specimen sequenced was peripheral blood. These receptors were obtained from a human donor in a cohort sampled during active COVID-19.

The chain links TRBV28 to TRBJ1-2; D uncertain. Germline V gives CDR1 MDHEN, CDR2 SYDVKM. The CDR3 covers 15 residues. The ends were cut back, 1 base at V and 6 bases at J, with 15 bases in the middle. DNA for the CDR3: TGTGCCAGCAGTTTATCCGGGAGGCCCGGGAATGGCTACACCTTC. It yields the protein CASSLSGRPGNGYTF.

This chain uses TRBV5-1 with TRBJ2-5, with D unresolved. The V end was cut by 0 bases, the J end by 5 bases, with 11 bases between. Germline CDR1 reads SGHRS; CDR2 reads YFSETQ. The CDR3 consists of 14 residues. CDR3: CASSLVLAEETQYF. DNA for the CDR3: TGCGCCAGCAGCTTGGTATTAGCTGAGGAGACCCAGTACTTC.

The rearrangement uses TRBV5-8 and TRBJ1-2; 11 bases fit TRBD1. V gave up 4 bases and J gave up 7 bases; unmatched junction bases: 9. Germline V gives CDR1 SGHTS, CDR2 YDEGEE. There are 15 residues in the CDR3. In DNA form, the CDR3 reads TGTGCCAGCAGCCCTTGGACAGGGGGCGATTTTGGCTACACCTTC. This encodes CASSPWTGGDFGYTF.

This clone turned up a few times. This chain connects TRBV5-4 to TRBJ1-2; D is undetermined. There are 13 residues in the CDR3. Germline CDR1 is SGHNT and CDR2 is YYREEE (reference sequence). V gave up 4 bases and J gave up 7 bases, with 14 bases separating them. This chain's CDR3 is CASSPEALGGYTF. The CDR3 nucleotides are TGTGCCAGCAGCCCCGAGGCCTTGGGTGGCTACACCTTC.

This clone was counted between two and nine times. This rearrangement joins TRBV29-1 to TRBJ2-6; D is undetermined. This CDR3 contains 13 residues. Between the trimmed V and J ends, which lost 3 bases and 3 bases, there was a span of 6 bases. Germline CDR1 SQVTM, CDR2 ANQGSEA. CDR3 in DNA: TGCAGCGTTGATATCCTTGGGGCCAACGTCCTGACTTTC. Translated: CSVDILGANVLTF.

J is TRBJ2-5 and V is TRBV28; D gene unclear. This CDR3 contains 13 residues. In germline, CDR1 is MDHEN, CDR2 SYDVKM. Trimming removed 3 bases from V and 2 bases from J, with 7 bases in between. In DNA, the CDR3 is TGTGCCAGCAGTTTGGGCGCTCAAGAGACCCAGTACTTC. Translated, it gives CASSLGAQETQYF.

The chain is built from TRBV7-6 and TRBJ2-1, with TRBD2 matching 15 bases. The CDR3 is made up of 15 amino acids. The V gene's germline CDR1 is SGHVS and CDR2 FNYEAQ. The V segment lost 8 bases and the J segment 5 bases; nucleotides outside the gene matches: 4. The CDR3 is CASGTSGGFDNEQFF. The CDR3 DNA is TGTGCCAGCGGGACTAGCGGGGGGTTTGACAATGAGCAGTTCTTC.

This chain connects TRBV6-1 to TRBJ1-2; D ambiguous. Per germline, CDR1 MNHNS and CDR2 SASEGT. The CDR3 runs 15 residues. Trimming shortened V by 2 bases and J by 1 base, and 11 bases separated the two germline ends. The chain's CDR3 is CASSELINVNYGYTF. The DNA of the CDR3 is TGTGCCAGCAGTGAACTAATCAATGTTAACTATGGCTACACCTTC.

The chain recombines TRBV4-2 with TRBJ2-1; tentative D call: TRBD1 (6 bases). Germline lookup yields CDR1 LGHNA and CDR2 YNFKEQ. V shed 5 bases and J shed 0 bases, with 8 bases lying between them. There are 14 residues in the CDR3. CDR3 nucleotides: TGTGCCAGCAGCGGGGGCGTCTCCTACAATGAGCAGTTCTTC. Translating it yields CASSGGVSYNEQFF.

The V gene is TRBV13, the J gene TRBJ2-7; 9 bases agree with TRBD1. From germline, CDR1 is PRHDT and CDR2 FYEKMQ (reference sequence). V trimming: 8 bases; J trimming: 0 bases; junction bases outside the gene matches: 2. CDR3 length: 13 residues. The CDR3 is CASGTGSSYEQYF. The CDR3, as DNA: TGTGCCAGCGGGACAGGGAGCTCCTACGAGCAGTACTTC.

This chain joins TRBV28 and TRBJ2-1, with 14 nucleotides matching TRBD2. Germline CDR1 is MDHEN and CDR2 is SYDVKM. The CDR3 covers 17 residues. V was clipped by 5 bases and J by 2 bases; unmatched bases: 5. DNA for the CDR3: TGTGCCAGCAGTCTGGGACTAGCGGGAGATACCTACAATGAGCAGTTCTTC. It is translated as CASSLGLAGDTYNEQFF.

The rearrangement links TRBV28 to TRBJ1-4, with 9 bases aligning to TRBD1. The CDR3 sequence is 15 residues long. Unmatched junction bases numbered 5, after V lost 5 bases and J lost 4 bases. The germline V gene encodes CDR1 MDHEN and CDR2 SYDVKM. CDR3 amino acids: CASSPPTGGNEKLFF. The CDR3 DNA reads TGTGCCAGCAGTCCACCGACAGGGGGTAATGAAAAACTGTTTTTT.

The chain combines TRBV9 with TRBJ2-3, with a weak D call TRBD2 (5 bases). Germline CDR1 is SGDLS and CDR2 is YYNGEE. The V end lost 0 bases, the J end lost 2 bases, and 13 bases lay between the germline ends. This CDR3 has 16 amino acids. The CDR3 loop reads CASSVGVRDNTDTQYF. CDR3 sequence (DNA): TGTGCCAGCAGCGTAGGAGTCCGGGATAACACAGATACGCAGTATTTT.

The chain recombines TRBV7-2 with TRBJ2-7; no clear D. The V gene's germline CDR1 is SGHTA and CDR2 FQGNSA. V lost 8 bases, J lost 3 bases, and 8 bases lay in between. The CDR3 is made up of 11 amino acids. CDR3 sequence (DNA): TGTGCCAGCGTCTACCTCTACGAGCAGTACTTC. Its translation is CASVYLYEQYF.

The chain uses TRBV6-1 and TRBJ1-5; weak D call: TRBD1 (6 bases). Germline CDR1 MNHNS, CDR2 SASEGT. V was trimmed by 1 base and J by 4 bases, leaving 20 bases between them. This CDR3 region has 18 residues. Here the CDR3 DNA reads TGTGCCAGCAGTGAAGAGACAGGCGGGTTTTTAGGGAATCAGCCCCAGCATTTT. Protein sequence: CASSEETGGFLGNQPQHF.

V is TRBV11-2 and J is TRBJ1-2; possibly TRBD1 for D (6 bases). Trimming stripped 2 bases from V and 5 bases from J, with 12 bases between. CDR1 and CDR2 from the germline V gene are SGHAT and FQNNGV. This CDR3 spans 14 amino acids. CDR3 DNA: TGTGCCAGCAGCTTATCTGGCAGGGGATATGGCTACACCTTC. As protein: CASSLSGRGYGYTF.

V and J are TRBV19 and TRBJ1-5; D remains ambiguous. V was cut by 6 bases and J by 7 bases, with 19 bases left in between. Germline CDR1 is LNHDA and CDR2 is SQIVND (reference sequence). There are 15 residues in the CDR3. CDR3 coding DNA: TGTGCCAGTAGGACCCCCGGTCTAGTGAACCAGCCCCAGCATTTT. Translated: CASRTPGLVNQPQHF. The full variable domain, with the rest looked up from reference TRBV19 and TRBJ1-5, is DGGITQSPKYLFRKEGQNVTLSCEQNLNHDAMYWYRQDPGQGLRLIYYSQIVNDFQKGDIAEGYSVSREKKESFPLTVTSAQKNPTAFYLCASRTPGLVNQPQHFGDGTRLSIL.

The chain recombines TRBV19 with TRBJ2-2; TRBD2 aligns across 9 bases. The V segment lost 5 bases and the J segment 1 base; nucleotides outside the gene matches: 5. Germline V gene data show CDR1 as LNHDA and CDR2 as SQIVND (reference sequence). The CDR3 runs 16 residues. In nucleotides, the CDR3 is TGTGCCAGTAGTGCCCAGCGGGGGGTGAACACCGGGGAGCTGTTTTTT. Translation gives CASSAQRGVNTGELFF.

The V gene is TRBV19, the J gene TRBJ1-4; unclear D gene. CDR3 length equals 14 residues. V lost 5 bases to trimming and J lost 1 base, with 8 bases between them. Germline V gives CDR1 LNHDA, CDR2 SQIVND (reference sequence). This chain's CDR3 is CASSPLRTNEKLFF. The DNA of the CDR3 is TGTGCCAGTAGTCCCCTACGAACTAATGAAAAACTGTTTTTT.